This entry lists 17 T cell receptor beta chains sequenced from one sample in a study of T cell responses to AZD1222 COVID-19 vaccine. Profiled with immunoSEQ multiplex PCR; TCRdb holds only in-frame clones, not every one. This table holds more than 100,000 clones, around 93% found once. Sequencing used peripheral blood, obtained 28 days after the second AZD1222 dose. Receptors originate from an adult who received the AZD1222 COVID-19 vaccine.

This clone was seen a single time. The J gene is TRBJ2-7, the V gene TRBV9, with TRBD2 as a possible D gene (6 bases). V was trimmed by 4 bases and J by 0 bases, leaving 11 bases between them. CDR3 length: 14 amino acids. In germline, CDR1 is SGDLS, CDR2 YYNGEE. The CDR3 coding sequence is TGTGCCAGCAGCCCCGGGGGAGGCTCCTACGAGCAGTACTTC. Translating gives CASSPGGGSYEQYF.

The gene calls are TRBV12-3 or TRBV12-4 and TRBJ1-2; 8 nucleotides agree with TRBD1. The V gene end was trimmed by 7 bases and the J gene end by 7 bases; junction bases not matched to a gene: 8. CDR3 size: 13 residues. In DNA form, the CDR3 reads TGTGCCAGCACCACGACAGGGGTGGGTGGCTACACCTTC. Its translation: CASTTTGVGGYTF.

This chain links TRBV5-1 with TRBJ1-2; 7 bases align to TRBD1. From germline, CDR1 is SGHRS and CDR2 YFSETQ. J lost 4 bases, V lost 4 bases, and 10 bases had no gene match. CDR3 length equals 15 residues. The CDR3 loop reads CASSDGQGEVYGYTF. CDR3 DNA: TGCGCCAGCAGCGATGGCCAGGGGGAGGTCTATGGCTACACCTTC.

The V and J genes are TRBV30 and TRBJ1-1; a weak D match, TRBD1 (6 bases). CDR1 is GTSNPN, CDR2 SVGIG, per germline (reference sequence). The CDR3 extends over 13 amino acids. V was trimmed by 4 bases and J by 4 bases, leaving 13 bases between them. The CDR3 nucleotides are TGTGCCTGGATCACAGGGATTTTCACTGAAGCTTTCTTT. This translates into CAWITGIFTEAFF.

The chain links TRBV7-9 to TRBJ1-6; tentatively, D is TRBD1 (6 bases). Germline V gene lookup returns CDR1 SEHNR and CDR2 FQNEAQ (reference sequence). V gave up 5 bases and J gave up 8 bases, with 13 bases separating them. This CDR3 is 14 amino acids long. CDR3 protein: CASSLWGGDSPLHF. CDR3 DNA sequence: TGTGCCAGCAGCCTTTGGGGGGGCGATTCACCCCTCCACTTT.

The genes are TRBV7-6 and TRBJ1-6, with 7 positions matching TRBD1. Germline V gene data show CDR1 as SGHVS and CDR2 as FNYEAQ. Unmatched junction bases numbered 17, after V lost 5 bases and J lost 10 bases. This CDR3 region has 17 residues. CDR3 amino acids: CASSLSPQGFVGSPLHF. The CDR3 DNA reads TGTGCCAGCAGCCTAAGTCCACAGGGGTTTGTGGGCTCACCCCTCCACTTT.

The V and J genes are TRBV5-6 and TRBJ2-2, with a tentative D call TRBD1 (5 bases). With 1 base removed from V and 0 bases from J, the gap between germline ends came to 7 bases. From germline, CDR1 is SGHDT and CDR2 YYEEEE. The CDR3 totals 15 residues. The CDR3 DNA sequence: TGTGCCAGCAGCTTGACCAGGGCGAACACCGGGGAGCTGTTTTTT. Protein sequence: CASSLTRANTGELFF.

The chain links TRBV10-3 to TRBJ1-1, with D unresolved. CDR1 ENHRY and CDR2 SYGVKD come from the germline V gene. V lost 2 bases and J 0 bases, leaving 7 bases between the germline ends. The CDR3 spans 14 residues. CDR3 nucleotide sequence: TGTGCCATCAGTGAGGCGAAGATGAACACTGAAGCTTTCTTT. Encoded protein: CAISEAKMNTEAFF.

The V call is TRBV9, the J call TRBJ2-7, with no clear D. Trimming removed 1 base from V and 0 bases from J, with 11 bases in between. There are 15 residues in the CDR3. CDR1 and CDR2 (germline): SGDLS, YYNGEE. The CDR3, as DNA: TGTGCCAGCAGCGTAAGTCCTTTGAGCTCCTACGAGCAGTACTTC. Amino acids: CASSVSPLSSYEQYF. Combining the CDR3 with reference TRBV9 and TRBJ2-7 gives the whole variable domain DSGVTQTPKHLITATGQRVTLRCSPRSGDLSVYWYQQSLDQGLQFLIQYYNGEERAKGNILERFSAQQFPDLHSELNLSSLELGDSALYFCASSVSPLSSYEQYFGPGTRLTVT.

The chain couples TRBV5-4 to TRBJ2-7; 7 bases fit TRBD2. V was pared by 4 bases and J by 4 bases, with 8 bases of the junction left unmatched. Germline CDR1 is SGHNT and CDR2 is YYREEE (reference sequence). This CDR3 has 14 residues. This CDR3 reads CASSVGLDPYEQYF. As DNA, the CDR3 is TGTGCCAGCAGCGTAGGACTAGATCCTTACGAGCAGTACTTC.

V usage is TRBV28 and J usage is TRBJ2-5; TRBD1 aligns across 8 bases. The CDR3 spans 13 residues. The ends lost 4 bases at V and 4 bases at J; junction bases unmatched: 2. CDR1 and CDR2 (germline): MDHEN, SYDVKM. For the CDR3, the DNA is TGTGCCAGCAGTTCCGGACAGGGAGAGACCCAGTACTTC. It encodes CASSSGQGETQYF.

The chain links TRBV15 to TRBJ1-1; D gene ambiguous. The CDR3 length is 12 residues. The germline CDR1 and CDR2 sequences are LNHNV and YYDKDF (reference sequence). V lost 8 bases and J lost 1, with 8 bases in between. CDR3 nucleotide sequence: TGTGCCACCCGGGCCGGGAACACTGAAGCTTTCTTT. It yields the protein CATRAGNTEAFF.

CDR3 sequence: CASSGTNTGELFF. CDR3 nucleotides: TGTGCCAGCAGCGGAACGAACACCGGGGAGCTGTTTTTT. This chain joins TRBV7-3 and TRBJ2-2, with D hard to call. Trimming left V 5 bases short and J 0 bases short, with 4 bases between. The CDR3 is 13 amino acids. Germline lookup yields CDR1 SGHTA and CDR2 FQGTGA.

The chain uses TRBV27 and TRBJ1-1; 9 nucleotides line up with TRBD1. J gave up 3 bases and V 5 bases, and 4 bases lay outside the gene matches. The CDR3 sequence is 14 residues long. Per germline, CDR1 MNHEY and CDR2 SMNVEV (reference sequence). The CDR3 protein is CASSRQGGDTEAFF. The CDR3 DNA is TGTGCCAGCAGTAGACAGGGGGGGGACACTGAAGCTTTCTTT.

The chain carries TRBV7-2 and TRBJ1-6; TRBD1 agrees at 9 bases. Trimming took 4 bases from V and 6 from J; bases not matched to a gene: 7. This CDR3 comprises 16 residues. Per the germline V gene, CDR1 is SGHTA and CDR2 is FQGNSA. CDR3 nucleotide sequence: TGTGCCAGCAGCTGGAGGACAGGGGAAAGTAATTCACCCCTCCACTTT. Translated: CASSWRTGESNSPLHF.

This chain joins TRBV12-3 or TRBV12-4 and TRBJ1-5, with a tentative D call TRBD1 (6 bases). The CDR3 length is 13 residues. The germline V and J ends were trimmed by 6 bases and 4 bases, with 10 bases remaining between them. The CDR3 sequence is CASSRQVNQPQHF. CDR3 in DNA: TGTGCCAGCAGCCGACAGGTGAATCAGCCCCAGCATTTT.

This clone has only one observation. The V gene is TRBV5-1, the J gene TRBJ1-2; D perhaps matches TRBD1 (5 bases). V gave up 4 bases and J gave up 3 bases, with 10 bases separating them. CDR1 and CDR2 from the germline V gene are SGHRS and YFSETQ. This CDR3 is 13 amino acids long. The DNA for the CDR3 is TGCGCCAGCAGCCCGGGAGGGGACTATGGCTACACCTTC. This gives the protein CASSPGGDYGYTF.